This T cell receptor beta chain was captured in a study of blood T cell repertoires in COVID-19 (dated by TCRdb to the early 2020s). Study-level background: Samples covering the acute and convalescent phases of COVID-19 were provided by collaborators in the United States, Italy and Spain. The material from the prospective study consisted of cDNA or gDNA derived from T cells, B-cell-depleted T cells, or PBMCs. Subjects who had been exposed to COVID-19, were actively infected with it, or had recovered from it provided the deeply sampled blood TCRbeta repertoires that made up the dataset. A freely available public database, intended as a resource for researchers studying the immune response to SARS-CoV-2, is where the repertoires were released. Samples came from the ongoing ImmuneRACE study (first 160 participants) plus 1,254 subjects from 6 global collaborators. Nearly every sample came with metadata listing a de-identified subject ID, COVID-19 status, age in years and sex. Where available, HLA class I and class II types were taken from metadata supplied by the sample provider and were not determined by assay-based typing. Here is what the overall study found, with its caveats: Clinical and demographic metadata were provided uncurated, with the amount varying by source and participant.

The immunoSEQ Assay, a bias-controlled multiplex PCR, was used to amplify TCRbeta CDR3 regions from genomic DNA. In the source study's methods: The number of nucleated cells in each sample was estimated by amplification of reference gene primers within the assay. To quantify the absolute abundance of each unique TCRbeta CDR3 rearrangement, sequence reads were collapsed and filtered. For each sample, productive Simpson clonality was calculated as the square root of Simpson's diversity index over productive rearrangements. Entries here come from immuneACCESS through TCRdb and include only in-frame sequences with V and J called. Some clones fail to appear in such tables; in the studies checked, an unresolved V gene covers under half of the shortfall, and the cause of the remainder is unknown. The DNA gave D and trimming, while V, J and clone size come from that table. The sample has over 100,000 clones on record, 85% to 90% of them singletons. Around 4.2% of the sample goes to the ten largest clones.

About this clone: This receptor's antigen is unknown. Qualities for individual bases were not recorded, and no much larger clone is one base off.

In Seattle, one collaborating source enrolled patients while the infection was active and tracked those patients longitudinally over the course of disease. Whole blood was collected in K2EDTA tubes by collaborating institutions according to the institutions' own protocols. Collaborator samples were shipped for TCRbeta analysis as frozen whole blood, isolated PBMCs, or DNA extracted from either sample type. CDR1 and CDR2 (SGHRS, YFSETQ) derive from the germline V gene. At the junction V is shortened by 3 bases and J by 0 bases, with 6 bases in between. Reading from cysteine to phenylalanine, the CDR3 counts 13 amino acids. Of all the DNA, just the CDR3 is kept, 39 bases in frame from base 1.

Material for sequencing was peripheral blood. The receptor was isolated from a man aged 55 to 69 with COVID-19, enrolled during active disease. The chain is made from TRBV5-1 and TRBJ1-1, with no confidently assigned D gene. The bases read TGCGCCAGCAGCTCGACACTGAACACTGAAGCTTTCTTT. This codes for CASSSTLNTEAFF.